This TCR beta chain came from a study of control samples from healthy donors and cancer patients. Clones were sequenced by immunoSEQ multiplex PCR, and TCRdb holds only the in-frame ones, with some missing. The repertoire holds about 98,000 clones, around 80% seen once, with about 2% in the top ten. The CDR3 runs to 13 residues. The V gene lost 0 bases and the J gene lost 6 bases, with 9 bases spanning the gap. The chain carries TRBV12-3 or TRBV12-4 and TRBJ2-7; a weak D match, TRBD1 (5 bases). The TCR comes from a man aged 60 to 69 in good health. Input material: blood. The CDR3 sequence is CASSLAQRGEQYF. DNA of the CDR3: TGTGCCAGCAGTTTAGCTCAAAGGGGCGAGCAGTACTTC.